The TCR beta chain described here comes from a study of T cells in women clearing cervical HPV infection. The protocol was immunoSEQ multiplex PCR, while the TCRdb copy is restricted to in-frame clones and leaves out a portion. This listing includes some 23,000 clones. CDR1 MNHNS and CDR2 SASEGT come from the germline V gene. The length of the CDR3 is 13 residues. Trimming shortened V by 1 base and J by 4 bases, and 7 bases separated the two germline ends. A note on this clone: The read terminates 3 residues before the CDR3 end, so the remaining end is supplied by the germline J gene.

Input material: blood buffy coat. The sequence derives from a woman between 18 and 69 years old with a cervical HPV16 infection that either progressed to CIN3+ or cleared (not recorded which). This chain connects TRBV6-1 to TRBJ1-2; D gene ambiguous. The sequenced part of the CDR3 DNA is TGTGCCAGCAGTGAAGACCCAGGCTATGGC. Its translation: CASSEDPGYG. The entire CDR3 protein reads CASSEDPGYGYTF.